This T cell receptor (beta chain) was identified during a study of regulatory T cells in long-lasting Graves disease. In this sample, this clonotype turned up many times. The antigen remains undetermined. As for time point: newly diagnosed GD, antithyroid drugs for less than 3 months. PBMC-derived RNA was used for the TCR library. Findings and caveats of the study: Relative to new patients (roughly 1,000), persistent patients exhibited greater sharing of public clonotypes (about 3,000).

Germline V gene data show CDR1 as DFQATT and CDR2 as SNEGSKA (reference sequence). V lost 2 bases to trimming and J lost 3 bases, with 11 bases between them. The CDR3 runs to 13 residues. For TCR beta, libraries came from iRepertoire HTBI primers and Arm-PCR of CDR3 regions. TCRdb re-called the multiplex PCR reads through MiXCR, storing one row per CDR3 protein. This table holds roughly 520,000 distinct CDR3 sequences, about 12% found once. This sample was also put to use in a study of T cells in Graves' hyperthyroidism and ophthalmopathy. From that report: Most thyroid clonotypes with frequency above 0.001 were detected in blood. Ophthalmopathy could be told apart from stable hyperthyroidism with a 13 V-J model.

The receptor comes from a woman aged 30 to 39 with Graves disease. The chain combines TRBV20-1 with TRBJ2-7, with a possible D match to TRBD2 (6 bases). The material sequenced was peripheral blood mononuclear cells (PBMCs), taken at new diagnosis, from a patient treated with antithyroid drugs. The CDR3 bases are TGCAGTGCTAGACCGGGACTTCTCTACGAGCAGTACTTC. It specifies CSARPGLLYEQYF.